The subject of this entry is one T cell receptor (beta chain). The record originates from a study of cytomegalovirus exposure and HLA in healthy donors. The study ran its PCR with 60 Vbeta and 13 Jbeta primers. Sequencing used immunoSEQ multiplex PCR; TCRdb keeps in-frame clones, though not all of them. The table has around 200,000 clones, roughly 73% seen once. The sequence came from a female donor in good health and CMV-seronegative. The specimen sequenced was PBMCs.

The CDR3 DNA is TGTGCCAGCAGCTACGGGACAGGGCGAGCTAACTATGGCTACACCTTC. Translated: CASSYGTGRANYGYTF. V is TRBV11-3 and J is TRBJ1-2; 9 positions agree with TRBD1. From germline, CDR1 is SGHNT and CDR2 YENEEA. CDR3 size: 16 residues. The junction had 6 bases not matched to a gene; V was cut back by 4 bases and J by 0 bases. Looking up the rest from reference TRBV11-3 and TRBJ1-2 gives the full variable domain: EAGVVQSPRYKIIEKKQPVAFWCNPISGHNTLYWYLQNLGQGPELLIRYENEEAVDDSQLPKDRFSAERLKGVDSTLKIQPAELGDSAVYLCASSYGTGRANYGYTFGSGTRLTVV.